This TCR beta chain was obtained from a study of blood T cells in healthy people across ages. General study findings and limits: Possibly, changes in expanded clonotypes were confounded because donor CMV status was unknown. Long-lived donors exceeded aged donors in naive CD4+ cells and diversity.

A J-beta primer mix and a sample-barcoded 5' primer were used in a second PCR of about 7 to 12 cycles. Every single cDNA molecule received a tag from a template-switch adaptor with 12 random nucleotides. TCRdb called the 5' RACE reads again in MiXCR, with one record for every CDR3 protein. This sample carries roughly 1,700,000 distinct CDR3 sequences, approximately 30% of them seen once, and the ten largest clones take 7% to 9%. This clonotype was seen many times. Its matching antigen is unknown. With 2 bases removed from V and 4 bases from J, the gap between germline ends came to 7 bases. Germline V lookup: CDR1 SGHTA, CDR2 FQGNSA. The CDR3 loop spans 13 amino acids.

This chain connects TRBV7-2 to TRBJ2-3; D unresolved. Sequences were obtained from blood. The receptor comes from a woman aged 25 to 39 in good health. In nucleotides, the CDR3 is TGTGCCAGCAGCTTAAACTGGGCAGATACGCAGTATTTT. Translation gives CASSLNWADTQYF.